Detailed here is one T cell receptor (beta chain). These data originate in a study of blood T cell repertoires in COVID-19. Per the germline V gene, CDR1 is MNHEY and CDR2 is SVGAGI. CDR3 size: 15 residues. Losses at the gene ends were 4 bases for V and 6 bases for J; bases not matched to a gene: 3. TCRdb keeps only in-frame clones here, not all; method: immunoSEQ multiplex PCR. The data hold under 150,000 clones, with around 88% observed a single time. The chain has TRBV6-5 and TRBJ2-2, with 12 positions matching TRBD2. Sequenced sample: peripheral blood. This clonotype originated in a human donor in a cohort sampled during active COVID-19. CDR3 coding DNA: TGTGCCAGCAGTTGGACTAGCGGGGAGGCCGGGGAGCTGTTTTTT. Protein: CASSWTSGEAGELFF.